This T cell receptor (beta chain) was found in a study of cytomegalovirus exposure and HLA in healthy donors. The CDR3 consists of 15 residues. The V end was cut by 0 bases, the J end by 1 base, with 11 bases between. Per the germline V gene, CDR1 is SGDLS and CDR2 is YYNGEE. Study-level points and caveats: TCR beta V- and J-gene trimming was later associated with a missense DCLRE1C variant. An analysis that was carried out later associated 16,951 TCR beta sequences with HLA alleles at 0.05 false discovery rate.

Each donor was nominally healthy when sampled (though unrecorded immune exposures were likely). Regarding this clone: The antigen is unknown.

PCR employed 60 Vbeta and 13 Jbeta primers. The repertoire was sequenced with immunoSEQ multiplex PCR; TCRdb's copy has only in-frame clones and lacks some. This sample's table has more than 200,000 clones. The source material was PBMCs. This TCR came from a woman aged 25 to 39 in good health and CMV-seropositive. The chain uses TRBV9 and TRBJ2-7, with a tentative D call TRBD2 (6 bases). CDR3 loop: CASSVEGGVSYEQYF. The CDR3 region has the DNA TGTGCCAGCAGCGTAGAGGGAGGAGTTTCCTACGAGCAGTACTTC.